The rows below give T cell receptor beta chains drawn from one sample of a study of blood T cell repertoires in COVID-19. The repertoire was sequenced with immunoSEQ multiplex PCR; TCRdb's copy has only in-frame clones and lacks some. The data contain 270,000 or so clones, roughly 89% of them seen just once; the ten biggest clones take up around 10%. Sequenced: peripheral blood. The receptors were gathered from a young woman with COVID-19, enrolled during active disease. The CDR3 runs from the conserved cysteine through the conserved F or W. The D gene is left open where the match is weak. Clone size is given for some rows only: seen once, a few or many times, or a class if the clone is expanded.

abundance	v_gene	j_gene	d_gene	CDR3nt	CDR3aa
NA	TRBV6-6	TRBJ2-7	TRBD1	TGTGCCAGTCAGACAGGGGTCGGGGAGCAGTACTTC	CASQTGVGEQYF
NA	TRBV6-5	TRBJ1-1	NA	TGTGTCTCAGGGGTATCTATGAACACTGAAGCTTTCTTT	CVSGVSMNTEAFF
NA	TRBV28	TRBJ1-6	NA	TGTGCCAGCACCGGAGTAGGGGACATTTCACCCCTCCACTTT	CASTGVGDISPLHF
NA	TRBV5-6	TRBJ1-4	NA	TGTGCCAGCAGTTTCCCAACCGGGGGTGAAAAACTGTTTTTT	CASSFPTGGEKLFF
NA	TRBV10-3	TRBJ2-3	NA	TGTGCCATCAGTCCAGGGGATACGCAGTATTTT	CAISPGDTQYF
NA	TRBV6-1	TRBJ1-6	NA	TGTGCCAGCAGGGAACGCCCAGGAACCTATAATTCACCCCTCCACTTT	CASRERPGTYNSPLHF
NA	TRBV7-9	TRBJ1-1	NA	TGTGCCAGCAGCTTAGCTCTTCGGGGGGGCCTTGAAGCTTTCTTT	CASSLALRGGLEAFF
NA	TRBV28	TRBJ1-1	TRBD1	TGTGCCAGCAGTAAGGGACAGGGGCTCATGAACACTGAAGCTTTCTTT	CASSKGQGLMNTEAFF
NA	TRBV29-1	TRBJ2-1	TRBD1	TGCAGCGTCTTAACAGGGGTCTACAATGAGCAGTTCTTC	CSVLTGVYNEQFF
NA	TRBV30	TRBJ2-7	NA	TGTGCCTGGAGTGAAGGGGGGGGTGGCTACGAGCAGTACTTC	CAWSEGGGGYEQYF
once	TRBV4-1	TRBJ2-1	NA	TGCGCCAGCAGCCAAGTACGTGGGGGGGCCGGTGAGCAGTTCTTC	CASSQVRGGAGEQFF
NA	TRBV11-2	TRBJ2-5	NA	TGTGCCAGCAGCTACTCCGGGACTGGCACCCCAGAGACCCAGTACTTC	CASSYSGTGTPETQYF
few	TRBV3-1/TRBV3-2	TRBJ1-5	NA	TGTGCCAGCAGCCAAGAACCACAGGGGCCCCAGCATTTT	CASSQEPQGPQHF
NA	TRBV5-6	TRBJ2-7	TRBD1	TGTGCCAGCAGCTTGTTCGGACAGGGATACGAGCAGTACTTC	CASSLFGQGYEQYF
NA	TRBV7-9	TRBJ2-7	NA	TGTGCCAGCAGCTTATCTGGGGCTCCAGACGAGCAGTACTTC	CASSLSGAPDEQYF
NA	TRBV7-9	TRBJ1-1	NA	TGTGCCAGCAGAAGCGACGAAGGCCTAACGGGGGCTTTCTTT	CASRSDEGLTGAFF
NA	TRBV6-6	TRBJ2-7	TRBD1	TGTGCCAGCAGACAGACAGGGACCCCCGGCTCCTACGAGCAGTACTTC	CASRQTGTPGSYEQYF
NA	TRBV10-3	TRBJ1-1	TRBD1	TGTGCCATCAGTGACACAGGGGAGGTTAACACTGAAGCTTTCTTT	CAISDTGEVNTEAFF
NA	TRBV19	TRBJ1-2	NA	TGTGCCAGTAGTTCGAGTATTTCCTATGGCTACACCTTC	CASSSSISYGYTF
NA	TRBV5-1	TRBJ1-1	NA	TGCGCCAGCAGCCGAAGAGGGAACACTGAAGCTTTCTTT	CASSRRGNTEAFF
NA	TRBV27	TRBJ1-5	NA	TGTGCCAGCAGTCGAGGTCCCCATCAGCCCCAGCATTTT	CASSRGPHQPQHF
few	TRBV2	TRBJ1-5	NA	TGTGCCAGCAGTTTCCGGCGGGGTTCCAGTCAGCCCCAGCATTTT	CASSFRRGSSQPQHF
few	TRBV3-1/TRBV3-2	TRBJ2-5	TRBD2	TGTGCCAGCAGCCAAGCGGTAGCGGGGAGGGAGACCCAGTACTTC	CASSQAVAGRETQYF
once	TRBV3-1/TRBV3-2	TRBJ2-3	NA	TGTGCCAGCAGCCAAGACCCGGGGTTCACAGATACGCAGTATTTT	CASSQDPGFTDTQYF
NA	TRBV4-2	TRBJ2-7	NA	TGTGCCAGCAGCCAAGGGACTCGCTCCTACGAGCAGTACTTC	CASSQGTRSYEQYF
NA	TRBV6-5	TRBJ2-1	TRBD2	TGTGCCAGCAGTCCGCGGGGGGCCGGTTACAATGAGCAGTTCTTC	CASSPRGAGYNEQFF